Here is one T cell receptor (beta chain) with its context. Trimming cost V 5 bases and J 3 bases, with 14 bases left between them. The CDR3 totals 15 residues. MiXCR, applied by TCRdb to the RT-PCR reads, yields one record per CDR3 protein. The data contain almost 700,000 distinct CDR3 sequences, 13% to 15% of them singletons. V gene TRBV12-3 or TRBV12-4 combines with J gene TRBJ1-3; D gene unclear. This TCR was sampled from a female donor in good health, serving as a healthy control. Material: memory CD4+ T cells from blood. CDR3 sequence reads: CASSPYTWDGNTIYF. The CDR3 bases are TGTGCCAGCAGTCCCTATACATGGGATGGAAACACCATATATTTT.